Below are 13 T cell receptor beta chains sequenced from a single sample in a study of blood T cell repertoires in COVID-19. TCRdb's table, derived via immunoSEQ multiplex PCR, lists solely in-frame clones and lacks some. Of under 350,000 clones detected, about 89% appear once; the ten largest clones hold about 5%. Specimen: peripheral blood. The receptors were gathered from a middle-aged man with acute or convalescent COVID-19.

This clone was seen a few times. The rearrangement joins TRBV19 to TRBJ2-2; D not certain. The V end lost 3 bases, the J end lost 1 base, and 6 bases lay between the germline ends. The CDR3 loop spans 14 amino acids. The germline V gene has CDR1 LNHDA and CDR2 SQIVND (reference sequence). CDR3 residues: CASSIERNTGELFF. CDR3 DNA: TGTGCCAGTAGTATTGAGAGGAACACCGGGGAGCTGTTTTTT.

This chain joins TRBV24-1 and TRBJ2-2; 8 nucleotides line up with TRBD2. The CDR3 runs 15 residues. Trimming took 3 bases from V and 7 from J; bases not matched to a gene: 6. Germline CDR1 KGHDR, CDR2 SFDVKD. The CDR3 region is CATSDSSGAGGELFF. The CDR3 DNA is TGTGCCACCAGTGATAGTAGCGGGGCAGGCGGGGAGCTGTTTTTT.

The V and J genes are TRBV9 and TRBJ1-1; no definite D call. CDR3 length equals 13 residues. The germline gives CDR1 SGDLS, CDR2 YYNGEE. V was shortened by 3 bases and J by 0 bases, with 6 bases between the two germline ends. DNA of the CDR3: TGTGCCAGCAGCGCAAATCTGAACACTGAAGCTTTCTTT. As protein: CASSANLNTEAFF.

The chain couples TRBV24-1 to TRBJ1-2; D ambiguous. The CDR3 is 14 residues long. With 1 base removed from V and 4 bases from J, the gap between germline ends came to 9 bases. From germline, CDR1 is KGHDR and CDR2 SFDVKD. Written as DNA, the CDR3 is TGTGCCACCAGTGATTTCCCAGAAGTCTATGGCTACACCTTC. This translates into CATSDFPEVYGYTF.

This chain connects TRBV12-3 or TRBV12-4 to TRBJ2-3; no firm D call. CDR3 length equals 11 residues. The V end lost 4 bases, the J end lost 6 bases, and 5 bases lay between the germline ends. The CDR3: CASSYRDTQYF. The CDR3 nucleotides read TGTGCCAGCAGTTACCGGGATACGCAGTATTTT.

J is TRBJ1-2 and V is TRBV6-5; 10 bases are a match to TRBD1. The V gene's germline CDR1 is MNHEY and CDR2 SVGAGI. The CDR3 loop spans 14 amino acids. J gave up 5 bases and V 7 bases, and 7 bases lay outside the gene matches. The DNA for the CDR3 is TGTGCCAGCACCCCAAGACAGGGGGCTTATGGCTACACCTTC. This encodes CASTPRQGAYGYTF.

CDR3 coding DNA: TGTGCCAGCAGCGTAGGGGAGGGGGGTTGGTATGAGCAGTTCTTC. It is translated as CASSVGEGGWYEQFF. The genes are TRBV9 and TRBJ2-1, with D possibly being TRBD2 (7 bases). Trimming shortened V by 0 bases and J by 8 bases, and 15 bases separated the two germline ends. The CDR3 extends over 15 amino acids. The germline CDR1 and CDR2 sequences are SGDLS and YYNGEE.

The chain is built from TRBV7-6 and TRBJ1-1, with 7 bases that match TRBD1. CDR1 and CDR2 from the germline V gene are SGHVS and FNYEAQ. There are 14 residues in the CDR3. V lost 5 bases, J lost 3 bases, and 6 bases stayed unmatched. CDR3 protein: CASSLGGADTEAFF. The CDR3 DNA reads as TGTGCCAGCAGCCTAGGGGGCGCGGACACTGAAGCTTTCTTT. The entire variable domain, with the rest obtained from reference TRBV7-6 and TRBJ1-1, is as follows: GAGVSQSPRYKVTKRGQDVALRCDPISGHVSLYWYRQALGQGPEFLTYFNYEAQQDKSGLPNDRFSAERPEGSISTLTIQRTEQRDSAMYRCASSLGGADTEAFFGQGTRLTVV.

The V call is TRBV13, the J call TRBJ2-7; TRBD2 matches 8 bases. The germline CDR1 and CDR2 sequences are PRHDT and FYEKMQ (reference sequence). This CDR3 spans 14 amino acids. With V trimmed by 3 bases and J by 2 bases, 3 bases remained unmatched. The CDR3 protein is CASSFGRGAYEQYF. DNA for the CDR3: TGTGCCAGCAGCTTTGGGCGGGGGGCCTACGAGCAGTACTTC.

This chain's CDR3 is CASSLMMAANTEAFF. The CDR3 DNA is TGCGCCAGCAGCTTGATGATGGCCGCGAACACTGAAGCTTTCTTT. The chain carries TRBV5-1 and TRBJ1-1; no firm D call. The CDR3 is 15 amino acids. Germline CDR1 reads SGHRS; CDR2 reads YFSETQ. Between the trimmed V and J ends, which lost 1 base and 1 base, there was a span of 11 bases.

This clone has a single count. Other DNA sequences from this sample encode an identical CDR3 as well. V and J are TRBV12-3 or TRBV12-4 and TRBJ1-2; D unclear. The V end was cut by 4 bases, the J end by 4 bases, with 7 bases between. The CDR3 consists of 12 residues. The CDR3 region is CASSSGSYGYTF. The CDR3 DNA reads TGTGCCAGCAGTTCCGGGAGCTATGGCTACACCTTC.

V is TRBV6-5 and J is TRBJ2-1; TRBD2 is a possible D gene (5 bases). With 1 base removed from V and 5 bases from J, the gap between germline ends came to 12 bases. The CDR3 totals 15 residues. Germline V gene sequence: CDR1 MNHEY, CDR2 SVGAGI. Here the CDR3 DNA reads TGTGCCAGCAGTTACTTCCCTCGGACTCACAATGAGCAGTTCTTC. Translation gives CASSYFPRTHNEQFF.

The chain employs TRBV4-2 and TRBJ2-1; 9 bases agree with TRBD1. V lost 1 base and J lost 6; bases outside the gene matches: 7. The CDR3 sequence is 16 residues long. Germline V lookup: CDR1 LGHNA, CDR2 YNFKEQ. CDR3 DNA sequence: TGTGCCAGCAGCCAAGGCGCGGGACAGGGATCCAATGAGCAGTTCTTC. Protein: CASSQGAGQGSNEQFF.